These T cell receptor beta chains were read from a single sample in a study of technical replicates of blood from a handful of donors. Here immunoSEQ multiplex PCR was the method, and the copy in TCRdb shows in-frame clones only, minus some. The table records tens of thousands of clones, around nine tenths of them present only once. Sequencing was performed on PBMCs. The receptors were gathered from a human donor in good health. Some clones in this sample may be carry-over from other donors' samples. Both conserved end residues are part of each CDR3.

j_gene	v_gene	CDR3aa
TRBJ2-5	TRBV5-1	CASSSSQETQYF
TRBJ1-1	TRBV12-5	CASAPGWGLEAFF
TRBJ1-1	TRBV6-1	CASRDRISWEAFF
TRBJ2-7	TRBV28	CASTEGGLSYEQYF
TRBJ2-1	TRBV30	CAWRPNFLAGVRNEQFF
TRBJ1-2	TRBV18	CASSPVGGATYGYTF
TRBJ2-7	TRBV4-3	CASRQHRTGAYEQYF
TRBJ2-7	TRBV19	CASSLRQGGYYEQYF
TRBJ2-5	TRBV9	CASSLGQGAGETQYF
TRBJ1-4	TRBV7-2	CASSLGGVTSTNEKLFF
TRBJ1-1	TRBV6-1	CASKKEALNTEAFF
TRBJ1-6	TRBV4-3	CASSQESGGSRSPLHF
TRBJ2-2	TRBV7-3	CASRSTGLNTGELFF
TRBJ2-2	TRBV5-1	CASSGGGPTGELFF
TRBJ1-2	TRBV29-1	CSVNQGSGDYGYTF
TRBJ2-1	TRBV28	CASSLTGGSYNEQFF